The sequence of this T cell receptor (beta chain) was determined in a study of T-cell reconstitution after alpha-beta-depleted transplantation in children. Library preparation (for TCRbeta) was performed with unique molecular identifiers. TCRdb reprocessed the PCR reads via MiXCR and lists one record per CDR3 protein. The table lists about 540,000 distinct CDR3 sequences, 18% of them singletons. The CDR3 spans 13 residues. Trimming pared 7 bases from V and 5 bases from J, leaving 17 bases between. Germline CDR1 is SQVTM and CDR2 is ANQGSEA. This receptor was identified in a human donor who donated a stem cell graft to a child with acute lymphoblastic leukemia. The V gene is TRBV29-1, the J gene TRBJ1-1; no definite D call. This sample comprised PBMCs from the stem cell graft donor, obtained from the stem cell graft. The CDR3 sequence: CSANLPGGTEAFF. The CDR3 DNA reads as TGCAGCGCCAACCTGCCAGGAGGAACTGAAGCTTTCTTT.